What follows are 13 T cell receptor beta chains derived from one specimen sequenced in a study of CD8 T cells in ankylosing spondylitis (dated 2017 in TCRdb). The method was 5' RACE. TCRdb records Illumina HiSeq 2500 as the sequencer. TCRdb reran the public reads through fastp at Q25 and MiXCR, keeping productive beta chains. One record per CDR3 amino acid sequence lists the most common genes and DNA. This sample is represented by over 450,000 distinct CDR3 sequences; about 13% of them were singletons. The ten biggest clones cover 6.5% to 7% of the sample. No antigens are known for them. Summary of the overall study and its limitations: A TCR beta motif made up of seven or eight highly homologous amino acid variants appeared to be characteristic of blood from ankylosing spondylitis patients.

The sample was blood, either unsorted or a sorted T cell fraction (not recorded which). These receptors all stem from a male donor with ankylosing spondylitis.

The chain combines TRBV11-2 with TRBJ2-1; D remains unclear. Germline V gives CDR1 SGHAT, CDR2 FQNNGV. Deletions cut 1 base from V and 5 bases from J, with 15 bases between. The CDR3 extends over 16 amino acids. The CDR3 here is CASSLGSRVLNNEQFF. The CDR3 DNA follows: TGTGCCAGCAGCTTAGGTTCCAGAGTCCTCAACAATGAGCAGTTCTTC.

J is TRBJ2-6 and V is TRBV5-1; tentative D call: TRBD1 (5 bases). The CDR3 is 18 residues long. The V end was cut by 1 base, the J end by 4 bases, with 18 bases between. In germline, CDR1 is SGHRS, CDR2 YFSETQ. CDR3 sequence: CASSLLAAGNFGANVLTF. CDR3 nucleotides: TGCGCCAGCAGCTTGTTGGCGGCAGGGAACTTCGGGGCCAACGTCCTGACTTTC.

There are a few counts of this clonotype. The chain uses TRBV2 and TRBJ1-3; possibly TRBD1 for D (6 bases). Germline lookup yields CDR1 SNHLY and CDR2 FYNNEI. The ends were cut back, 4 bases at V and 2 bases at J, with 12 bases in the middle. The CDR3 contains 15 residues. Written as DNA, the CDR3 is TGTGCCAGCAGTGCGGCAGGGGCAACTGGAAACACCATATATTTT. Translated, it gives CASSAAGATGNTIYF.

This clonotype occurred a few times. This sequence joins TRBV3-1 and TRBJ1-4; 10 positions agree with TRBD1. The CDR3 contains 15 residues. J was trimmed by 7 bases and V by 4 bases; bases with no gene match: 6. Germline-derived CDR1 and CDR2 are LGHDT and YNNKEL (reference sequence). In nucleotides, the CDR3 is TGTGCCAGCAGCCGTCCCGGGACAGGGGCTGAAAAACTGTTTTTT. Encoded protein: CASSRPGTGAEKLFF.

In the case of this clonotype: As the CDR3 is not closed by the conserved phenylalanine or tryptophan, this likely results from a read error. This chain uses TRBV5-1 with TRBJ2-1; 12 bases are a match to TRBD2. The CDR3 length is 15 residues. CDR1 is SGHRS and CDR2 is YFSETQ in the germline V gene. V gave up 6 bases and J gave up 8 bases; unmatched junction bases: 9. Here the CDR3 reads CASTRLAGAGDEQFL. The DNA of the CDR3 is TGCGCCAGCACCAGACTAGCGGGAGCCGGGGATGAGCAGTTCCTC.

In this sample, this clonotype turned up a few times. This chain joins TRBV4-1 and TRBJ1-3; D perhaps matches TRBD1 (5 bases). Per the germline V gene, CDR1 is MGHRA and CDR2 is YSYEKL. The CDR3 runs to 16 residues. With 0 bases removed from V and 0 bases from J, the gap between germline ends came to 9 bases. The CDR3 here is CASSQEGLNSGNTIYF. CDR3 nucleotides: TGCGCCAGCAGCCAAGAGGGACTGAACTCTGGAAACACCATATATTTT.

This clonotype has just a few counts. V gene TRBV5-1 combines with J gene TRBJ1-3, with 12 bases identical to TRBD1. The CDR3 has 16 residues. The V segment lost 4 bases and the J segment 2 bases; nucleotides outside the gene matches: 4. From germline, CDR1 is SGHRS and CDR2 YFSETQ. CDR3 nucleotide sequence: TGCGCCAGCAGCCCAGGGACAGGGGGCCCTGGAAACACCATATATTTT. Protein sequence: CASSPGTGGPGNTIYF.

The table lists this clonotype with many counts. This chain joins TRBV5-1 and TRBJ2-1; D may be TRBD2 (5 bases). CDR3 size: 17 residues. V lost 0 bases and J 5 bases, leaving 18 bases between the germline ends. CDR1 is SGHRS, CDR2 YFSETQ, per germline. CDR3 sequence: CASSLAGTGGRNNEQFF. The CDR3 nucleotides read TGCGCCAGCAGCTTGGCCGGTACCGGAGGTCGAAACAATGAGCAGTTCTTC.

The genes are TRBV20-1 and TRBJ1-5; D is unresolved. Deletions cut 6 bases from V and 2 bases from J, with 11 bases between. The CDR3 sequence is 13 residues long. Germline V gene data show CDR1 as DFQATT and CDR2 as SNEGSKA (reference sequence). The CDR3, as DNA: TGCAGTGCCTCTATGGTGCGCAATCAGCCCCAGCATTTT. This sequence encodes CSASMVRNQPQHF.

This clonotype has just a few counts. The gene calls are TRBV12-3 or TRBV12-4 and TRBJ2-7; D possibly uses TRBD1 or TRBD2 (6 bases each). The CDR3 is made up of 13 amino acids. Trimming shortened V by 6 bases and J by 6 bases, and 15 bases separated the two germline ends. Written as DNA, the CDR3 is TGTGCCAGCAGCCCTACACAGGGAGGCGAGCAGTACTTC. Its translation is CASSPTQGGEQYF.

V gene TRBV7-2 combines with J gene TRBJ2-2; 14 nucleotides line up with TRBD2. Trimming took 4 bases from V and 6 from J; bases not matched to a gene: 4. Germline-derived CDR1 and CDR2 are SGHTA and FQGNSA. The CDR3 loop spans 16 amino acids. The CDR3 protein is CASSWTSGRSAGELFF. DNA for the CDR3: TGTGCCAGCAGCTGGACTAGCGGGAGGTCAGCCGGGGAGCTGTTTTTT.

V gene TRBV20-1 combines with J gene TRBJ2-2, with 8 bases aligning to TRBD1. In germline, CDR1 is DFQATT, CDR2 SNEGSKA (reference sequence). The CDR3 spans 13 residues. The J segment lost 5 bases and the V segment lost 2 bases, leaving 1 base of the junction unmatched. The CDR3: CSARTGGTGELFF. In DNA form, the CDR3 reads TGCAGTGCTAGAACAGGGGGGACCGGGGAGCTGTTTTTT.

This clonotype appeared a few times. The chain combines TRBV20-1 with TRBJ2-3; D not certain. V lost 5 bases to trimming and J lost 2 bases, with 17 bases between them. This CDR3 is built from 15 residues. Germline V gene lookup returns CDR1 DFQATT and CDR2 SNEGSKA (reference sequence). As DNA, the CDR3 is TGCAGTGCTGCGTGGCTTGGAGCTTACACAGATACGCAGTATTTT. Translated, it gives CSAAWLGAYTDTQYF.